This T cell receptor beta chain was sequenced during a study of blood T cell repertoires in COVID-19. Study context: T cells, B-cell-depleted T cells, or PBMCs provided the cDNA or gDNA that served as material.

Patients in Seattle were enrolled during active infection, then followed longitudinally. Profiling relied on immunoSEQ multiplex PCR, and the TCRdb table lists in-frame clones only, not all of them. This sample has roughly 160,000 clones; approximately 85% occur once, and the top ten carry 7% to 10%. The germline V gene encodes CDR1 SGHRS and CDR2 YFSETQ. V lost 4 bases, J lost 1 base, and 19 bases lay in between. This CDR3 has 17 amino acids. This clone came up a few times. The sequencing sample was made of peripheral blood. This rearrangement joins TRBV5-1 to TRBJ2-3, with D possibly matching TRBD2 (7 bases). The TCR comes from a woman aged 55-69 years with COVID-19, enrolled during active disease. The CDR3 region is CASSPPGGGGGTDTQYF. In DNA form, the CDR3 reads TGCGCCAGCAGCCCTCCGGGGGGCGGCGGTGGCACAGATACGCAGTATTTT.